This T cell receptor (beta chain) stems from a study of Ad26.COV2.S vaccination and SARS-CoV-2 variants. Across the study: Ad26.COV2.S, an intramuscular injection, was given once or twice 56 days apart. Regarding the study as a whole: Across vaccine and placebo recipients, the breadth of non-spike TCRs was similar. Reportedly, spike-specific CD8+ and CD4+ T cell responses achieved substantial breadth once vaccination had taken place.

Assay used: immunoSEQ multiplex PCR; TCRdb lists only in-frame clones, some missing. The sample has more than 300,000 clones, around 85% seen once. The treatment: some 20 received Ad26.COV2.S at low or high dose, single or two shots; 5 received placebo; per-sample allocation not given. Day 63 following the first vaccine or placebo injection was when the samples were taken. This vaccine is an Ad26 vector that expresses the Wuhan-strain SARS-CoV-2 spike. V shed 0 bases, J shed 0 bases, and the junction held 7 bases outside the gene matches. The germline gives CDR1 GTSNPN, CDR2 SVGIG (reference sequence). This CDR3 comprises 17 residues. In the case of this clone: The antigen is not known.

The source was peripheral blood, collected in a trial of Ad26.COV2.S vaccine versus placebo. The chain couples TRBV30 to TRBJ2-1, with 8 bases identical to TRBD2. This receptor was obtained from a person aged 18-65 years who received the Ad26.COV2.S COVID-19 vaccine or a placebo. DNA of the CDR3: TGTGCCTGGAGTGTACGGCTAGCGGGCTACTCCTACAATGAGCAGTTCTTC. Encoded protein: CAWSVRLAGYSYNEQFF.